The 22 T cell receptor beta chains below all came from one sample that was sequenced in a study of blood T cell repertoires in COVID-19. The data were produced by immunoSEQ multiplex PCR, yet TCRdb's version contains in-frame clones alone and is incomplete. The sample includes roughly 39,000 clones, 60% to 85% of them seen just once. The sequenced sample was peripheral blood. The receptors originated from a man between 65 and 79 years old with acute or convalescent COVID-19.

The genes are TRBV27 and TRBJ1-1; 8 nucleotides align to TRBD1. Germline V gene sequence: CDR1 MNHEY, CDR2 SMNVEV (reference sequence). Trimming took 5 bases from V and 5 from J; bases not matched to a gene: 7. The CDR3 is 14 residues long. CDR3 nucleotide sequence: TGTGCCAGCAGTAGGACAGGGTCAAGGACTGAAGCTTTCTTT. This codes for CASSRTGSRTEAFF.

The V call is TRBV25-1, the J call TRBJ2-1; D might be TRBD1 (6 bases). This CDR3 spans 15 amino acids. CDR1 and CDR2 (germline): MGHDK, SYGVNS. Trimming shortened V by 5 bases and J by 6 bases, and 17 bases separated the two germline ends. The CDR3 here is CASSLGTLRSNEQFF. The CDR3 DNA is TGTGCCAGCAGTCTTGGGACACTCAGGAGCAATGAGCAGTTCTTC.

CDR3: CASSDRDRGVWAPLHF. The CDR3 region has the DNA TGCGCCAGCAGCGACCGGGACAGGGGTGTTTGGGCACCCCTCCACTTT. The V gene is TRBV5-1, the J gene TRBJ1-6, with 10 bases matching TRBD1. CDR1 and CDR2 (germline): SGHRS, YFSETQ. The CDR3 contains 16 residues. The V gene end was trimmed by 4 bases and the J gene end by 11 bases; junction bases not matched to a gene: 12.

This chain connects TRBV5-4 to TRBJ2-3; 7 bases are shared with TRBD2. Trimming at V came to 0 bases and at J to 8 bases, leaving 12 bases not matched to a gene. This CDR3 spans 16 amino acids. CDR1 and CDR2 from the germline V gene are SGHNT and YYREEE (reference sequence). CDR3 loop: CASSLAVGLAARTQYF. CDR3 bases: TGTGCCAGCAGCTTGGCCGTAGGGCTAGCGGCACGTACGCAGTATTTT.

This clone came up a few times. J is TRBJ1-1 and V is TRBV27; maybe TRBD1 (6 bases). V was shortened by 6 bases and J by 1 base, with 18 bases between the two germline ends. CDR1 is MNHEY and CDR2 is SMNVEV in the germline V gene (reference sequence). This CDR3 comprises 16 residues. Written as DNA, the CDR3 is TGTGCCAGCAGCCCTCGACAGGTAGGTCCGAACACTGAAGCTTTCTTT. This codes for CASSPRQVGPNTEAFF.

This clone turned up a few times. The chain joins TRBV6-5 to TRBJ2-7, with 8 bases identical to TRBD1. The CDR3 runs to 13 residues. V was clipped by 5 bases and J by 2 bases; unmatched bases: 2. From germline, CDR1 is MNHEY and CDR2 SVGAGI. The CDR3 DNA is TGTGCCAGCAGTCTACAGGGGGCCTACGAGCAGTACTTC. Translated: CASSLQGAYEQYF.

CDR3 amino acids: CASSFSGVRNTIYF. The DNA of the CDR3 is TGTGCCAGCAGTTTTTCAGGGGTGAGAAACACCATATATTTT. The genes are TRBV28 and TRBJ1-3, with D possibly matching TRBD1 (6 bases). The germline V and J ends were trimmed by 3 bases and 5 bases, with 11 bases remaining between them. CDR3 length: 14 residues. CDR1 is MDHEN, CDR2 SYDVKM, per germline.

The gene calls are TRBV19 and TRBJ1-1; tentatively, D is TRBD1 (6 bases). Trimming pared 4 bases from V and 7 bases from J, leaving 16 bases between. Germline values: CDR1 LNHDA, CDR2 SQIVND (reference sequence). This CDR3 has 14 amino acids. CDR3 sequence: CASSTIGTPVEAFF. CDR3 nucleotides: TGTGCCAGTAGTACCATAGGGACACCGGTTGAAGCTTTCTTT. Together with reference TRBV19 and TRBJ1-1, the CDR3 gives the full variable domain: DGGITQSPKYLFRKEGQNVTLSCEQNLNHDAMYWYRQDPGQGLRLIYYSQIVNDFQKGDIAEGYSVSREKKESFPLTVTSAQKNPTAFYLCASSTIGTPVEAFFGQGTRLTVV.

This clone came up a few times. This chain uses TRBV28 with TRBJ2-5, with D uncertain. V was clipped by 3 bases and J by 2 bases, with 7 bases between them. CDR1 MDHEN and CDR2 SYDVKM come from the germline V gene. This CDR3 is built from 13 residues. The chain's CDR3 is CASSFPAQETQYF. CDR3 bases: TGTGCCAGCAGTTTCCCAGCGCAAGAGACCCAGTACTTC.

The genes are TRBV9 and TRBJ2-3; D remains unclear. The CDR3 runs 14 residues. The V end lost 0 bases, the J end lost 0 bases, and 5 bases lay between the germline ends. Germline values: CDR1 SGDLS, CDR2 YYNGEE. CDR3 bases: TGTGCCAGCAGCGTAGCTCGGAGCACAGATACGCAGTATTTT. Protein product: CASSVARSTDTQYF. Full variable domain (outside the CDR3, taken from reference TRBV9 and TRBJ2-3): DSGVTQTPKHLITATGQRVTLRCSPRSGDLSVYWYQQSLDQGLQFLIQYYNGEERAKGNILERFSAQQFPDLHSELNLSSLELGDSALYFCASSVARSTDTQYFGPGTRLTVL.

The chain employs TRBV28 and TRBJ2-1; 7 positions match TRBD2. With 3 bases clipped from V and 4 bases from J, the junction kept 3 bases outside the gene matches. The CDR3 is made up of 14 amino acids. The germline gives CDR1 MDHEN, CDR2 SYDVKM. The CDR3 here is CASSLGREYNEQFF. Written as DNA, the CDR3 is TGTGCCAGCAGTTTGGGGAGGGAGTACAATGAGCAGTTCTTC.

The chain is built from TRBV19 and TRBJ2-1, with TRBD2 matching over 9 bases. J lost 11 bases, V lost 5 bases, and 16 bases had no gene match. The CDR3 covers 16 residues. The V gene's germline CDR1 is LNHDA and CDR2 SQIVND (reference sequence). CDR3 loop: CASSARGGLAWNQQFF. In DNA form, the CDR3 reads TGTGCCAGTAGTGCGCGGGGGGGACTAGCTTGGAATCAGCAGTTCTTC.

The CDR3 is CASGQEVYEQYF. CDR3 nucleotide sequence: TGTGCCAGCGGACAGGAGGTCTACGAGCAGTACTTC. This chain uses TRBV6-6 with TRBJ2-7; 7 bases match TRBD1. Germline lookup yields CDR1 MNHNY and CDR2 SVGAGI (reference sequence). V lost 8 bases to trimming and J lost 3 bases; unmatched junction nucleotides: 4. The CDR3 length is 12 residues.

The chain joins TRBV5-4 to TRBJ1-2; D gene unclear. CDR1 SGHNT and CDR2 YYREEE come from the germline V gene (reference sequence). The V and J ends lost 0 bases and 2 bases respectively, with 5 bases between them. This CDR3 is 13 amino acids long. CDR3 sequence reads: CASSLDGNYGYTF. DNA of the CDR3: TGTGCCAGCAGCTTGGACGGGAACTATGGCTACACCTTC.

The V gene is TRBV7-2, the J gene TRBJ1-2; possibly TRBD1 for D (6 bases). Looked up from germline, CDR1 is SGHTA and CDR2 is FQGNSA. The CDR3 covers 14 residues. V dropped 1 base and J dropped 8 bases, with 14 bases sitting between them. The CDR3 loop is CASSLDGAGEGYTF. The DNA for the CDR3 is TGTGCCAGCAGCTTAGATGGTGCAGGGGAAGGCTACACCTTC. The full variable domain, rest sourced from reference TRBV7-2 and TRBJ1-2, is GAGVSQSPSNKVTEKGKDVELRCDPISGHTALYWYRQSLGQGLEFLIYFQGNSAPDKSGLPSDRFSAERTGGSVSTLTIQRTQQEDSAVYLCASSLDGAGEGYTFGSGTRLTVV.

The DNA for the CDR3 is TGCGCCAGCAGCTTGTTGGCGGGAGCCACAGATACGCAGTATTTT. This translates into CASSLLAGATDTQYF. V and J are TRBV5-1 and TRBJ2-3; 7 nucleotides match TRBD2. This CDR3 is built from 15 residues. The V and J ends lost 1 base and 2 bases, in that order; junction bases with no gene match: 4. CDR1 and CDR2 from the germline V gene are SGHRS and YFSETQ. The entire variable domain, with the rest obtained from reference TRBV5-1 and TRBJ2-3, is as follows: KAGVTQTPRYLIKTRGQQVTLSCSPISGHRSVSWYQQTPGQGLQFLFEYFSETQRNKGNFPGRFSGRQFSNSRSEMNVSTLELGDSALYLCASSLLAGATDTQYFGPGTRLTVL.

V and J are TRBV9 and TRBJ1-6; D is unclear. V was shortened by 4 bases and J by 9 bases, with 14 bases between the two germline ends. The CDR3 sequence is 14 residues long. The germline gives CDR1 SGDLS, CDR2 YYNGEE. In nucleotides, the CDR3 is TGTGCCAGCAGCTCCCGGCAGGAAGGTTCACCCCTCCACTTT. This gives the protein CASSSRQEGSPLHF.

The rearrangement uses TRBV6-5 and TRBJ2-3, with TRBD2 identical over 8 bases. V lost 0 bases, J lost 3 bases, and 5 bases stayed unmatched. The CDR3 has 16 residues. CDR1 is MNHEY and CDR2 is SVGAGI in the germline V gene. CDR3 sequence (DNA): TGTGCCAGCAGTTACTCGAACGGGGGGGAGACAGATACGCAGTATTTT. This encodes CASSYSNGGETDTQYF.

The CDR3 region has the DNA TGTGCCAGCAGTTACTCTTCCCAGGGGGCGTACGAGCAGTACTTC. This encodes CASSYSSQGAYEQYF. The rearrangement uses TRBV6-5 and TRBJ2-7, with TRBD1 matching 8 bases. The length of the CDR3 is 15 residues. Per the germline V gene, CDR1 is MNHEY and CDR2 is SVGAGI. Unmatched junction bases numbered 5, after V lost 0 bases and J lost 4 bases.

The V call is TRBV27, the J call TRBJ2-1; tentatively, D is TRBD2 (6 bases). Deletions cut 6 bases from V and 2 bases from J, with 20 bases between. The CDR3 length is 17 residues. The germline CDR1 and CDR2 sequences are MNHEY and SMNVEV (reference sequence). CDR3 coding DNA: TGTGCCAGCAGCCCCTCCGAAAAGCGGGTTACCTACAATGAGCAGTTCTTC. Encoded protein: CASSPSEKRVTYNEQFF.

The V call is TRBV11-2, the J call TRBJ1-4, with 10 bases identical to TRBD1. Losses at the gene ends were 1 base for V and 8 bases for J; bases not matched to a gene: 10. The CDR3 has 17 residues. The germline V gene encodes CDR1 SGHAT and CDR2 FQNNGV. The chain's CDR3 is CASSLAPGQGNFEKLFF. CDR3 DNA sequence: TGTGCCAGCAGCTTAGCACCGGGACAGGGGAATTTCGAAAAACTGTTTTTT.

The chain recombines TRBV27 with TRBJ2-1; TRBD2 matches at 7 bases. Germline CDR1 MNHEY, CDR2 SMNVEV (reference sequence). The CDR3 loop spans 17 amino acids. Trimming cost V 2 bases and J 3 bases; bases outside gene matches: 10. The CDR3 protein is CASSLLLPGGLYNEQFF. The CDR3 DNA reads as TGTGCCAGCAGTTTACTCTTACCGGGAGGCCTCTACAATGAGCAGTTCTTC.